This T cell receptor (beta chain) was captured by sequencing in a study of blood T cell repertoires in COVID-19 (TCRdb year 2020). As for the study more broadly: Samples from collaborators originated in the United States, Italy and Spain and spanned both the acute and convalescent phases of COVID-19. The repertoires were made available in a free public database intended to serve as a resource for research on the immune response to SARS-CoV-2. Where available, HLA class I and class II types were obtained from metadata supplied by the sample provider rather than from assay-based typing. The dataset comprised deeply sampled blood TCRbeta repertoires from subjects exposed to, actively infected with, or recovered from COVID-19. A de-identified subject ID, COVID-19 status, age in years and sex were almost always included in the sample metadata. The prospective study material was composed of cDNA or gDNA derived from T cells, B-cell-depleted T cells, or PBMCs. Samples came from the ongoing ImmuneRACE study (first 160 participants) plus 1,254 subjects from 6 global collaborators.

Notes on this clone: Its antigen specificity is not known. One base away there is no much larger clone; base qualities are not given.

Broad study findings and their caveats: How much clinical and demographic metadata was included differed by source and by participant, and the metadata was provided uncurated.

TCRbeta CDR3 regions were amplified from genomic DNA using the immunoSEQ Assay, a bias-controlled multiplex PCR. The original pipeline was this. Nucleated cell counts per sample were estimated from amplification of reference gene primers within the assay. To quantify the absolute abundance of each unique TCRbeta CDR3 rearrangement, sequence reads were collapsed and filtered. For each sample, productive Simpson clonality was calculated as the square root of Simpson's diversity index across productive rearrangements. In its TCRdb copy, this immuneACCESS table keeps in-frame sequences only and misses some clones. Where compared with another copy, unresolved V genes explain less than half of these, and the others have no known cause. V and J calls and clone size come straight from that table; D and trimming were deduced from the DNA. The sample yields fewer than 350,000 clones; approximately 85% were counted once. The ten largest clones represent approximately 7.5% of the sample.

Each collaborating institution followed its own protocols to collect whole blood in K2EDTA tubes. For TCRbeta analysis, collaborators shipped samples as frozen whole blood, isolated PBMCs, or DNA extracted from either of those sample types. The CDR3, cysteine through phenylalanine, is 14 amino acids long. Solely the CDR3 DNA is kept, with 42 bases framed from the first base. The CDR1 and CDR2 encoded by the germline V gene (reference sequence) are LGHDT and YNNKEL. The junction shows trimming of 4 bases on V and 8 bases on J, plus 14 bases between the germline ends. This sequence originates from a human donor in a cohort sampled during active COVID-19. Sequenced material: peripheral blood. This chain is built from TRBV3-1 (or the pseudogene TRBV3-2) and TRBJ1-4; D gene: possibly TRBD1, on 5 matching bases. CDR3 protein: CASSPSSRTEKLFF. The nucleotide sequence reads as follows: TGTGCCAGCAGCCCCAGCAGTCGGACAGAAAAACTGTTTTTT.